The sequence of this T cell receptor (beta chain) was determined in a study of OX40 agonist ivuxolimab in advanced cancers. Whole-study context: The study gave patients intravenous ivuxolimab at 0.01 to 10 mg/kg every 2 weeks. Those enrolled were 82.7% male, with a mean age of 60 years and ages from about 20 to 90.

This clone was seen just once. The antigen remains undetermined. Germline loops: CDR1 MNHEY, CDR2 SMNVEV (reference sequence). With V trimmed by 6 bases and J by 7 bases, 16 bases remained unmatched. This CDR3 is built from 16 residues. Assay: immunoSEQ multiplex PCR; the TCRdb copy retains only in-frame clones and omits some. This sample yields around 85,000 clones, of which roughly 89% are seen a single time; almost 8.5% belongs to the top ten. General observations from the study: Not determined was the antigen specificity of the expanded peripheral T cells.

The TCR sequence derives from an adult with an advanced solid tumor such as melanoma, head and neck, liver or kidney cancer. This specimen consisted of CD4+ or CD8+ T cells sorted from blood, obtained in a trial of the OX40 agonist ivuxolimab. The rearrangement joins TRBV27 to TRBJ1-2, with 8 bases identical to TRBD1. CDR3 DNA: TGTGCCAGCAGCCAAACCTGGACAGGGCTCAGCGCTGGCTACACCTTC. This gives the protein CASSQTWTGLSAGYTF.